Each of the 5 T cell receptor beta chains below was sequenced from the same sample in a study of shared clonotypes between healthy human individuals. This table comes from immunoSEQ multiplex PCR, and its TCRdb copy is limited to in-frame clones, with some not included. This sample has over a million clones, with around 98.5% found just once. Specimen: naive CD4+ T cells sorted from blood. The sample's subset: CD45RA+ positively selected. These receptors all come from a man aged 30 to 39 in good health.

CDR3 loop: CASSTGGPNTGELFF. CDR3 DNA: TGTGCCAGCAGTACAGGGGGCCCGAACACCGGGGAGCTGTTTTTT. The V gene is TRBV28, the J gene TRBJ2-2, with TRBD1 matching over 9 bases. Trimming cost V 5 bases and J 0 bases; bases outside gene matches: 1. This CDR3 is 15 amino acids long. CDR1 is MDHEN, CDR2 SYDVKM, per germline.

The chain combines TRBV7-2 with TRBJ1-2, with D perhaps TRBD1 (6 bases). In germline, CDR1 is SGHTA, CDR2 FQGNSA. With 5 bases removed from V and 0 bases from J, the gap between germline ends came to 16 bases. The CDR3 is 16 amino acids. In DNA form, the CDR3 reads TGTGCCAGCAGCCTAGACGGAGGGGGAACTAACTATGGCTACACCTTC. This encodes CASSLDGGGTNYGYTF.

The chain employs TRBV5-1 and TRBJ2-7, with 7 nucleotides matching TRBD2. CDR3 length: 15 residues. J lost 0 bases, V lost 2 bases, and 5 bases had no gene match. Germline CDR1 reads SGHRS; CDR2 reads YFSETQ. CDR3 region: CASSFRGRSSYEQYF. The CDR3 nucleotides are TGCGCCAGCAGCTTTCGCGGGAGAAGCTCCTACGAGCAGTACTTC.

The genes are TRBV5-4 and TRBJ1-1; D unresolved. V was cut by 2 bases and J by 2 bases, with 1 base left in between. The CDR3 consists of 11 residues. Germline CDR1 is SGHNT and CDR2 is YYREEE (reference sequence). CDR3 sequence reads: CASSFNTEAFF. For the CDR3, the DNA is TGTGCCAGCAGCTTTAACACTGAAGCTTTCTTT.

This sequence joins TRBV19 and TRBJ2-4, with a possible D match to TRBD1 (5 bases). The CDR3 is 15 residues long. The germline V gene encodes CDR1 LNHDA and CDR2 SQIVND (reference sequence). V was clipped by 3 bases and J by 7 bases, with 16 bases between them. The CDR3 nucleotides are TGTGCCAGTAGTATCTCGGCAGGGCGAGAGAACATTCAGTACTTC. It is translated as CASSISAGRENIQYF.